The 18 T cell receptor beta chains below were found in one sample sequenced in a study of blood T cell repertoires in COVID-19. Repertoires were generated with immunoSEQ multiplex PCR, while TCRdb's copy carries only in-frame clones and drops some. The top ten clones hold 4% to 4.5% of a sample with fewer than 500,000 clones, 75% to 90% of them seen once. Input material: peripheral blood. Receptors were obtained from a woman between 25 and 40 years old with acute or convalescent COVID-19.

The chain couples TRBV9 to TRBJ2-3; no definite D call. Looked up from germline, CDR1 is SGDLS and CDR2 is YYNGEE. CDR3 length: 15 residues. Trimming took off 0 bases at V and 0 bases at J, with 8 bases between the two ends. CDR3 sequence reads: CASSVESGSTDTQYF. The CDR3 nucleotides read TGTGCCAGCAGCGTAGAGTCGGGTAGCACAGATACGCAGTATTTT.

V is TRBV5-5 and J is TRBJ2-3; 9 positions agree with TRBD2. V shed 6 bases, J shed 4 bases, and the junction held 6 bases outside the gene matches. The CDR3 extends over 14 amino acids. Germline CDR1 and CDR2: SGHKS and YYEKEE (reference sequence). The CDR3: CASNSGGIPDTQYF. In DNA form, the CDR3 reads TGTGCCAGCAACAGCGGGGGGATCCCAGATACGCAGTATTTT.

Points on this clone: The sample holds other DNA sequences that translate to the same CDR3. The rearrangement links TRBV5-1 to TRBJ2-7; the match to TRBD1 covers 8 bases. The length of the CDR3 is 14 residues. The germline V gene has CDR1 SGHRS and CDR2 YFSETQ. V was clipped by 0 bases and J by 4 bases; unmatched bases: 3. The CDR3 DNA sequence: TGCGCCAGCAGCTTGGGCACAGGGGGGTACGAGCAGTACTTC. Its translation: CASSLGTGGYEQYF.

The chain links TRBV7-3 to TRBJ2-7; maybe TRBD1 (5 bases). CDR1 SGHTA and CDR2 FQGTGA come from the germline V gene. This CDR3 has 13 amino acids. V shed 6 bases and J shed 2 bases, with 11 bases lying between them. DNA of the CDR3: TGTGCCAGCAGGCAAACAGGAACCTACGAGCAGTACTTC. It is translated as CASRQTGTYEQYF.

The rearrangement joins TRBV4-1 to TRBJ1-2, with D possibly matching TRBD1 (6 bases). Germline V gene data show CDR1 as MGHRA and CDR2 as YSYEKL. This CDR3 region has 16 residues. V was clipped by 4 bases and J by 7 bases, with 22 bases between them. The CDR3 region has the DNA TGCGCCAGCAGCCCCACCCCAGGGGATTGGCCCGGTGGCTACACCTTC. Protein sequence: CASSPTPGDWPGGYTF.

The rearrangement links TRBV6-5 to TRBJ1-1; D unresolved. The CDR3 has 15 amino acids. V lost 0 bases to trimming and J lost 1 base, with 9 bases between them. Germline values: CDR1 MNHEY, CDR2 SVGAGI. The CDR3 bases are TGTGCCAGCAGTTACTCGGAGAGGGCGAACACTGAAGCTTTCTTT. This codes for CASSYSERANTEAFF.

The gene calls are TRBV5-1 and TRBJ2-5; 7 nucleotides match TRBD2. This CDR3 region has 16 residues. The germline V gene encodes CDR1 SGHRS and CDR2 YFSETQ. Losses at the gene ends were 0 bases for V and 4 bases for J; bases not matched to a gene: 9. The CDR3 coding sequence is TGCGCCAGCAGCTTGGGGGGTCGGACTAGTGGAGAGACCCAGTACTTC. This encodes CASSLGGRTSGETQYF.

As to this clone: The same CDR3 is also encoded by other DNA sequences in this sample. The V call is TRBV24-1, the J call TRBJ1-1; TRBD1 agrees at 11 bases. With 5 bases clipped from V and 6 bases from J, the junction kept 4 bases outside the gene matches. The CDR3 consists of 14 residues. Per the germline V gene, CDR1 is KGHDR and CDR2 is SFDVKD. In DNA, the CDR3 is TGTGCCACCAGTGGCCCGGGACAGGGGGCTGAAGCTTTCTTT. Translation gives CATSGPGQGAEAFF.

V usage is TRBV30 and J usage is TRBJ2-1, with D possibly being TRBD1 (6 bases). The germline gives CDR1 GTSNPN, CDR2 SVGIG (reference sequence). V gave up 0 bases and J gave up 6 bases, with 9 bases separating them. CDR3 length: 13 amino acids. In DNA form, the CDR3 reads TGTGCCTGGAGTGTCGACAGGACCAATGAGCAGTTCTTC. Translating gives CAWSVDRTNEQFF.

The genes are TRBV5-5 and TRBJ1-1; TRBD1 might be the D (6 bases). This CDR3 is built from 18 residues. V was clipped by 4 bases and J by 11 bases, with 33 bases between them. Per germline, CDR1 SGHKS and CDR2 YYEKEE (reference sequence). The DNA of the CDR3 is TGTGCCAGCAGCCCCACACTTTTATGGGACACCGATCCCCTGAGGGCTTTCTTT. It encodes CASSPTLLWDTDPLRAFF.

This chain links TRBV7-9 with TRBJ2-5; TRBD2 aligns across 8 bases. Germline CDR1 reads SEHNR; CDR2 reads FQNEAQ (reference sequence). The CDR3 totals 15 residues. Trimming removed 4 bases from V and 5 bases from J; junction bases left unmatched: 9. CDR3 nucleotides: TGTGCCAGCAGCTCCGGGACTAGTACAGCGGAGACCCAGTACTTC. Protein product: CASSSGTSTAETQYF.

V is TRBV9 and J is TRBJ2-2; 7 bases align to TRBD1. The ends lost 2 bases at V and 4 bases at J; junction bases unmatched: 2. The CDR3 totals 14 residues. Germline CDR1 and CDR2: SGDLS and YYNGEE. CDR3 residues: CASSVRQGTGELFF. The CDR3 DNA is TGTGCCAGCAGCGTGAGACAGGGCACCGGGGAGCTGTTTTTT.

The chain carries TRBV7-2 and TRBJ2-7; 9 nucleotides align to TRBD2. Trimming took 1 base from V and 5 from J; bases not matched to a gene: 3. Germline CDR1 SGHTA, CDR2 FQGNSA. The CDR3 is 14 residues long. The CDR3 region is CASSLVSGGDEQYF. DNA for the CDR3: TGTGCCAGCAGCTTAGTTAGCGGGGGCGACGAGCAGTACTTC.

The chain recombines TRBV5-4 with TRBJ2-3; 15 bases match TRBD2. CDR3 size: 19 residues. V lost 2 bases and J lost 0; bases outside the gene matches: 7. The germline gives CDR1 SGHNT, CDR2 YYREEE (reference sequence). The CDR3 loop is CASSFGTSGGRSSTDTQYF. CDR3 nucleotide sequence: TGTGCCAGCAGCTTTGGGACTAGCGGGGGGCGATCTAGCACAGATACGCAGTATTTT.

This chain joins TRBV9 and TRBJ1-3; D unclear. Germline V gives CDR1 SGDLS, CDR2 YYNGEE. The CDR3 contains 18 residues. The V end was cut by 0 bases, the J end by 0 bases, with 16 bases between. The CDR3 region has the DNA TGTGCCAGCAGCGTAGGCGGTTCCTTCCCTATCTCTGGAAACACCATATATTTT. Translating it yields CASSVGGSFPISGNTIYF.

In regard to this clone: Other DNA sequences in this sample translate to the same CDR3. The rearrangement joins TRBV24-1 to TRBJ2-2; D is unclear. CDR3 length: 14 residues. Germline V CDR1 and CDR2: KGHDR, SFDVKD. Trimming cost V 3 bases and J 2 bases, with 6 bases left between them. This CDR3 reads CATSDPGNTGELFF. The CDR3 DNA sequence: TGTGCCACCAGTGATCCAGGAAACACCGGGGAGCTGTTTTTT.

This chain links TRBV2 with TRBJ2-5; TRBD2 matches at 13 bases. Trimming took 5 bases from V and 6 from J; bases not matched to a gene: 9. The CDR3 runs 16 residues. Looked up from germline, CDR1 is SNHLY and CDR2 is FYNNEI. The CDR3 nucleotides are TGTGCCAGCAGTTCAAGAGGGACTAGCGGGGTGCAGACCCAGTACTTC. Its translation: CASSSRGTSGVQTQYF.

The chain links TRBV19 to TRBJ1-2; the D is unclear. Trimming cost V 3 bases and J 4 bases, with 12 bases left between them. This CDR3 is built from 14 residues. Per germline, CDR1 LNHDA and CDR2 SQIVND (reference sequence). The CDR3 protein is CASSIKAEFYGYTF. The CDR3 region has the DNA TGTGCCAGTAGTATTAAAGCTGAATTCTATGGCTACACCTTC.